This TCR beta chain was obtained from a study of shared clonotypes between healthy human individuals. Study information: A donor's plate count was three for CD4 naive and three for CD4 memory; CD8 naive had two and CD8 memory one.

General observations from the study: A reduction in generation probabilities was seen for non-shared clonotypes relative to those shared by all four donors.

Sequencing used immunoSEQ multiplex PCR; TCRdb keeps in-frame clones, though not all of them. The table lists millions of clones, 90% to 95% of them singletons. Concerning this clone: Its antigen is unknown.

Per germline, CDR1 MDHEN and CDR2 SYDVKM. Between the trimmed V and J ends, which lost 4 bases and 4 bases, there was a span of 23 bases. CDR3 length: 18 residues. This sequence originates from a man aged 18 to 35 in good health. Some clones in this sample may be carry-over from other donors' samples. Sequencing was carried out using naive CD4+ T cells from PBMCs. Subset here: CD45RA+ positively selected. The genes are TRBV28 and TRBJ1-5, with D perhaps matching TRBD1 (6 bases). The CDR3 DNA reads as TGTGCCAGCAGTTCCTGGGGGGGGGCCCGAATTGGTAATCAGCCCCAGCATTTT. Translating it yields CASSSWGGARIGNQPQHF.